This T cell receptor beta chain is from a study of blood T cells in healthy people across ages. On the study more broadly: The template switching approach captured approximately one barcoded beta molecule for every two T cells.

V lost 4 bases, J lost 3 bases, and 13 bases lay in between. CDR3 length equals 15 residues. Germline V gene sequence: CDR1 MNHEY, CDR2 SMNVEV (reference sequence). Primers used in a second PCR of roughly 6 to 11 cycles were a sample-barcoded 5' primer and a J-beta primer mix. Each cDNA molecule received a tag from a template-switch adaptor that had 12 random nucleotides. Each CDR3 protein is one row after TCRdb ran MiXCR on the 5' RACE reads. The top ten hold about 0.69% of the sample, which has roughly 1 million distinct CDR3 sequences, approximately 25% seen once. Study conclusions and caveats: Shifts in expanded clonotypes may have been confounded by donor CMV status, which was unknown.

Details on this clonotype: Its cognate antigen is unknown.

The same sample was also used in a study of T cells of mothers and their children.

This rearrangement joins TRBV27 to TRBJ1-5; D perhaps matches TRBD1 (5 bases). Specimen: blood. The TCR was taken from a girl aged 2-15 years in good health. CDR3 in DNA: TGTGCCAGCAGTTCCCCGGACACTCCCAATCAGCCCCAGCATTTT. Its protein product is CASSSPDTPNQPQHF.